This TCR beta chain was obtained from a study of T cell responses to AZD1222 COVID-19 vaccine. Study results and limitations: Researchers report vaccine-associated CD4 TCRs spanning spike, with dominance at 160-218 and 743-854.

V was cut by 4 bases and J by 1 base, with 11 bases left in between. Germline CDR1 and CDR2: SGHRS and YFSETQ. The CDR3 covers 14 residues. Notes on this clone: Its antigen is undetermined.

The method was immunoSEQ multiplex PCR; TCRdb's version includes in-frame clones alone and lacks a portion of them. The data show 100,000 to 150,000 clones, with just over 85% seen just once and about 7.8% held by the top ten. The sample in question was peripheral blood, obtained on day 0 of AZD1222 vaccination. The sequence derives from an adult in good health. The chain carries TRBV5-1 and TRBJ2-5; perhaps D is TRBD1 or TRBD2 (5 bases each). The CDR3 DNA is TGCGCCAGCAGCCCAGGGACCTCCCAAGAGACCCAGTACTTC. As protein: CASSPGTSQETQYF.